This TCR beta chain was found in a study of PD-L1 blockade in urothelial cancer. Regarding time point: pretreatment peripheral blood. The protocol was immunoSEQ multiplex PCR, while the TCRdb copy is restricted to in-frame clones and leaves out a portion. The profile shows around 79,000 clones, about 82% of them singletons. V lost 7 bases, J lost 7 bases, and 13 bases stayed unmatched. The germline V gene encodes CDR1 MGHDK and CDR2 SYGVNS. The CDR3 totals 15 residues. This clone has only one observation. This chain connects TRBV25-1 to TRBJ2-1; 7 bases fit TRBD2. The receptor was isolated from a man aged 35 to 55 with urothelial cancer. The source was PBMCs, collected around atezolizumab (anti-PD-L1) treatment. The CDR3: CASNWGAGGRNEQFF. The CDR3 region has the DNA TGTGCCAGCAACTGGGGTGCCGGGGGGAGGAATGAGCAGTTCTTC.